The 30 T cell receptor beta chains below come from one sample, sequenced in a study of regulatory dendritic cells for organ transplantation. Allogeneic regulatory or mature dendritic cells were co-cultured for roughly five days with CFSE-labeled sorted T cells at 1:10. The protocol was immunoSEQ multiplex PCR, while the TCRdb copy is restricted to in-frame clones and leaves out a portion. The profile shows approximately 18,000 clones, approximately 79% of them singletons. No antigen has been assigned to these receptors. The material sequenced was memory CD4+ T cells from blood cultured with regulatory dendritic cells. The subset: CD45RO+ memory T cells. These receptors all stem from a human donor in good health.

The chain links TRBV7-2 to TRBJ1-2, with 8 bases aligning to TRBD1. CDR3 length: 13 residues. The ends lost 5 bases at V and 14 bases at J; junction bases unmatched: 13. In germline, CDR1 is SGHTA, CDR2 FQGNSA. The CDR3 sequence is CASSPHQGALRTF. In DNA, the CDR3 is TGTGCCAGCAGCCCACATCAGGGGGCCCTACGTACCTTC. The whole variable domain, remainder taken from reference TRBV7-2 and TRBJ1-2, is GAGVSQSPSNKVTEKGKDVELRCDPISGHTALYWYRQSLGQGLEFLIYFQGNSAPDKSGLPSDRFSAERTGGSVSTLTIQRTQQEDSAVYLCASSPHQGALRTFGSGTRLTVV.

The J gene is TRBJ2-1, the V gene TRBV4-1; tentatively, D is TRBD1 (5 bases). Trimming left V 3 bases short and J 8 bases short, with 17 bases between. This CDR3 has 15 amino acids. Germline CDR1 MGHRA, CDR2 YSYEKL. CDR3 coding DNA: TGCGCCAGCAGCCACCCTGCCAGTGGGGCCTATGAGCAGTTCTTC. Residues: CASSHPASGAYEQFF.

There are a few counts of this clone. The V gene is TRBV5-4, the J gene TRBJ2-1; 8 bases align to TRBD1. In germline, CDR1 is SGHNT, CDR2 YYREEE (reference sequence). The CDR3 has 17 amino acids. With V trimmed by 3 bases and J by 1 base, 9 bases remained unmatched. The CDR3 nucleotides read TGTGCCAGCAGCTCGGGTCAGGGGGCGAGTTCCTACAATGAGCAGTTCTTC. Protein product: CASSSGQGASSYNEQFF.

The rearrangement uses TRBV6-6 and TRBJ1-1, with D unresolved. The ends were cut back, 4 bases at V and 4 bases at J, with 16 bases in the middle. Germline V gives CDR1 MNHNY, CDR2 SVGAGI (reference sequence). The CDR3 totals 15 residues. The CDR3 loop is CASSWRAEGGTEAFF. The CDR3 DNA follows: TGTGCCAGCAGTTGGAGGGCCGAGGGCGGCACTGAAGCTTTCTTT.

The chain couples TRBV7-8 to TRBJ2-1; possibly TRBD2 for D (6 bases). V was shortened by 3 bases and J by 12 bases, with 12 bases between the two germline ends. CDR1 is SGHVS and CDR2 is FQNEAQ in the germline V gene. CDR3 length equals 12 residues. The CDR3 nucleotides are TGTGCCAGCAGCTTCGCCGAGGGAGGGCAGTTCTTC. Translating gives CASSFAEGGQFF.

The V call is TRBV7-2, the J call TRBJ1-4; D is unresolved. V was pared by 2 bases and J by 5 bases, with 15 bases between. This CDR3 is built from 16 residues. Germline CDR1 is SGHTA and CDR2 is FQGNSA. The CDR3 reads CASSLRAGRLNEKLFF. The CDR3, as DNA: TGTGCCAGCAGCTTAAGAGCGGGCAGGTTAAATGAAAAACTGTTTTTT.

J is TRBJ1-2 and V is TRBV7-2, with D unresolved. The V end lost 1 base, the J end lost 7 bases, and 10 bases lay between the germline ends. Germline V gene lookup returns CDR1 SGHTA and CDR2 FQGNSA. There are 13 residues in the CDR3. The CDR3 reads CASSLGYSFGYTF. The CDR3 DNA is TGTGCCAGCAGCTTAGGCTACAGTTTTGGCTACACCTTC.

This clone qualifies as medium-sized. V gene TRBV27 combines with J gene TRBJ2-5; no firm D call. The CDR3 runs to 14 residues. Germline loops: CDR1 MNHEY, CDR2 SMNVEV (reference sequence). The V end was cut by 2 bases, the J end by 1 base, with 8 bases between. This chain's CDR3 is CASSLSRTQETQYF. For the CDR3, the DNA is TGTGCCAGCAGTTTAAGCCGGACCCAAGAGACCCAGTACTTC.

This chain links TRBV4-2 with TRBJ2-7; 7 bases map to TRBD2. Germline lookup yields CDR1 LGHNA and CDR2 YNFKEQ. This CDR3 comprises 16 residues. With V trimmed by 1 base and J by 5 bases, 11 bases remained unmatched. The CDR3 DNA reads TGTGCCAGCAGCCAAGTTCTGGGGGAGGGCGGGCACGAGCAGTACTTC. It yields the protein CASSQVLGEGGHEQYF.

The chain employs TRBV2 and TRBJ1-1; possible D gene TRBD1, 5 bases. The ends were cut back, 8 bases at V and 10 bases at J, with 26 bases in the middle. This CDR3 has 15 residues. Germline V gene data show CDR1 as SNHLY and CDR2 as FYNNEI. The CDR3 DNA reads TGTGCCAGCCTGTCGGGACTCAACTCAATGGTCGGAGCTTTCTTT. Its translation: CASLSGLNSMVGAFF. Full variable domain (outside the CDR3, taken from reference TRBV2 and TRBJ1-1): EPEVTQTPSHQVTQMGQEVILRCVPISNHLYFYWYRQILGQKVEFLVSFYNNEISEKSEIFDDQFSVERPDGSNFTLKIRSTKLEDSAMYFCASLSGLNSMVGAFFGQGTRLTVV.

This chain joins TRBV18 and TRBJ2-5; no firm D call. The CDR3 sequence is 15 residues long. V was trimmed by 3 bases and J by 0 bases, leaving 11 bases between them. Per germline, CDR1 KGHSH and CDR2 LQKENI. CDR3 bases: TGTGCCAGCTCACCGTTGGATGCCGACCAAGAGACCCAGTACTTC. Residues: CASSPLDADQETQYF.

V is TRBV6-6 and J is TRBJ1-1; 8 bases agree with TRBD1. This CDR3 is built from 15 residues. Germline V gene data show CDR1 as MNHNY and CDR2 as SVGAGI (reference sequence). The trim removed 4 bases at V and 0 bases at J, leaving 4 bases unmatched. Written as DNA, the CDR3 is TGTGCCAGCAGTTGGACAGGGAGACTGAACACTGAAGCTTTCTTT. It translates to CASSWTGRLNTEAFF.

This clone was seen a handful of times. V gene TRBV2 combines with J gene TRBJ1-1; D possibly corresponds to TRBD1 (6 bases). V was cut by 7 bases and J by 0 bases, with 15 bases left in between. CDR1 SNHLY and CDR2 FYNNEI come from the germline V gene. The CDR3 sequence is 15 residues long. The chain's CDR3 is CASTKEGQLNTEAFF. The CDR3 bases are TGTGCCAGCACCAAGGAAGGACAGTTGAACACTGAAGCTTTCTTT. Together with reference TRBV2 and TRBJ1-1, the CDR3 gives the full variable domain: EPEVTQTPSHQVTQMGQEVILRCVPISNHLYFYWYRQILGQKVEFLVSFYNNEISEKSEIFDDQFSVERPDGSNFTLKIRSTKLEDSAMYFCASTKEGQLNTEAFFGQGTRLTVV.

This rearrangement joins TRBV11-3 to TRBJ2-7; TRBD1 aligns across 9 bases. The CDR3 runs 16 residues. Germline loops: CDR1 SGHNT, CDR2 YENEEA. Trimming took 8 bases from V and 4 from J; bases not matched to a gene: 15. The CDR3 coding sequence is TGTGCCAGCCGGGGCAAAAAACAGGGGGCAAAGTACGAGCAGTACTTC. This encodes CASRGKKQGAKYEQYF.

This chain uses TRBV29-1 with TRBJ1-2; D is perhaps TRBD1 (6 bases). Germline V gene data show CDR1 as SQVTM and CDR2 as ANQGSEA. With 8 bases removed from V and 5 bases from J, the gap between germline ends came to 21 bases. The CDR3 is made up of 14 amino acids. CDR3 nucleotide sequence: TGCAGCCTCAAAGAGGGGGACGGATTTTATGGCTACACCTTC. Encoded protein: CSLKEGDGFYGYTF.

V and J are TRBV14 and TRBJ2-1, with D perhaps assigned TRBD1 or TRBD2 (5 bases each). CDR3 length: 13 residues. Germline V CDR1 and CDR2: SGHDN, FVKESK. The V gene lost 5 bases and the J gene lost 10 bases, with 15 bases spanning the gap. CDR3 protein: CASSLGVWSEQFF. The CDR3 DNA follows: TGTGCCAGCAGCTTGGGGGTATGGTCGGAGCAGTTCTTC.

The rearrangement links TRBV10-2 to TRBJ2-1, with D hard to call. The germline V gene has CDR1 WSHSY and CDR2 SAAADI. The CDR3 has 13 amino acids. With 6 bases removed from V and 4 bases from J, the gap between germline ends came to 10 bases. The CDR3 DNA reads as TGCGCCAGCAGAGAAGATAATTACAATGAGCAGTTCTTC. Translation gives CASREDNYNEQFF.

The rearrangement links TRBV4-3 to TRBJ1-6; D is unclear. V lost 0 bases to trimming and J lost 10 bases, with 13 bases between them. Germline V gives CDR1 LGHNA, CDR2 YSLEER. The CDR3 is 15 residues long. The chain's CDR3 is CASSQDKRTISPLHF. The CDR3 nucleotides are TGCGCCAGCAGCCAAGATAAGCGGACTATCTCACCCCTCCACTTT.

This chain connects TRBV10-2 to TRBJ2-3; D gene ambiguous. The CDR3 has 14 amino acids. Trimming took off 4 bases at V and 5 bases at J, with 13 bases between the two ends. Germline V CDR1 and CDR2: WSHSY, SAAADI. The CDR3 loop reads CASSAVTPGDTQYF. DNA for the CDR3: TGCGCCAGCAGTGCTGTGACTCCTGGAGATACGCAGTATTTT.

The chain recombines TRBV28 with TRBJ1-5; possible D gene TRBD1, 5 bases. Trimming removed 3 bases from V and 0 bases from J, with 18 bases in between. This CDR3 is 18 amino acids long. The germline V gene has CDR1 MDHEN and CDR2 SYDVKM. CDR3 DNA: TGTGCCAGCAGTTTTAACAGGCCGGGCAGAATTAGCAATCAGCCCCAGCATTTT. It translates to CASSFNRPGRISNQPQHF.

With respect to this clone: The same CDR3 is also encoded by other DNA sequences in this sample. The V call is TRBV5-1, the J call TRBJ2-3; 8 bases map to TRBD2. The germline CDR1 and CDR2 sequences are SGHRS and YFSETQ. V was clipped by 0 bases and J by 1 base; unmatched bases: 7. This CDR3 has 17 residues. The CDR3 coding sequence is TGCGCCAGCAGCTTGGATTGGGGACTAGAAGGCACAGATACGCAGTATTTT. Translating gives CASSLDWGLEGTDTQYF.

A few counts support this clone. This sequence joins TRBV7-2 and TRBJ2-2; D is unresolved. Trimming stripped 4 bases from V and 0 bases from J, with 9 bases between. Germline V lookup: CDR1 SGHTA, CDR2 FQGNSA. This CDR3 comprises 15 residues. The CDR3 sequence is CASSSWGANTGELFF. CDR3 DNA: TGTGCCAGCAGCTCTTGGGGTGCGAACACCGGGGAGCTGTTTTTT.

The rearrangement joins TRBV21-1 to TRBJ2-5; TRBD2 is taken as the D call from the table, unchecked against the DNA. TRBV21-1 is classified as a pseudogene. The CDR3 covers 15 residues. CDR3 sequence reads: CASSKAAAPQETQYF. The CDR3 nucleotides are TGTGCCAGCAGCAAAGCTGCGGCCCCCCAAGAGACCCAGTACTTC.

This chain joins TRBV29-1 and TRBJ1-1, with D maybe TRBD1 (5 bases). Germline V gives CDR1 SQVTM, CDR2 ANQGSEA. The CDR3 covers 12 residues. The V end was cut by 6 bases, the J end by 6 bases, with 14 bases between. DNA of the CDR3: TGCAGCGTCTCATCAGGGTGGCCTGAAGCTTTCTTT. It encodes CSVSSGWPEAFF. The full variable domain, rest sourced from reference TRBV29-1 and TRBJ1-1, is SAVISQKPSRDICQRGTSLTIQCQVDSQVTMMFWYRQQPGQSLTLIATANQGSEATYESGFVIDKFPISRPNLTFSTLTVSNMSPEDSSIYLCSVSSGWPEAFFGQGTRLTVV.

The rearrangement uses TRBV7-2 and TRBJ2-5, with a weak D call TRBD2 (5 bases). Germline V gives CDR1 SGHTA, CDR2 FQGNSA. The CDR3 consists of 14 residues. Trimming shortened V by 3 bases and J by 6 bases, and 14 bases separated the two germline ends. CDR3 protein: CASSLDSELKTQYF. The CDR3 DNA sequence: TGTGCCAGCAGCTTGGACTCCGAACTGAAGACCCAGTACTTC.

This clone was seen a single time. The chain combines TRBV10-3 with TRBJ2-7; D not resolved. This CDR3 is 15 amino acids long. Germline V CDR1 and CDR2: ENHRY, SYGVKD. The germline V and J ends were trimmed by 2 bases and 0 bases, with 11 bases remaining between them. CDR3: CAISEPQRSSYEQYF. The CDR3 nucleotides are TGTGCCATCAGTGAGCCTCAAAGGAGCTCCTACGAGCAGTACTTC.

V gene TRBV7-6 combines with J gene TRBJ1-6; D is unclear. The CDR3 covers 14 residues. The V and J ends lost 0 bases and 6 bases respectively, with 6 bases between them. The germline V gene encodes CDR1 SGHVS and CDR2 FNYEAQ. This CDR3 is CASSLAEGNSPLHF. The CDR3 nucleotides are TGTGCCAGCAGCTTAGCTGAGGGTAATTCACCCCTCCACTTT.

The chain uses TRBV18 and TRBJ1-5; maybe TRBD1 (5 bases). The germline V and J ends were trimmed by 0 bases and 5 bases, with 5 bases remaining between them. The CDR3 is made up of 13 amino acids. Germline assignment: CDR1 KGHSH and CDR2 LQKENI. CDR3 DNA sequence: TGTGCCAGCTCACCACCAGGGGATCAGCCCCAGCATTTT. Translation gives CASSPPGDQPQHF.

In its sample, this clone was seen a few times. The chain combines TRBV2 with TRBJ2-7, with D unclear. Germline CDR1 SNHLY, CDR2 FYNNEI. The ends were cut back, 2 bases at V and 0 bases at J, with 11 bases in the middle. This CDR3 has 15 amino acids. The CDR3 sequence is CASSEMQLRSYEQYF. The CDR3 coding sequence is TGTGCCAGCAGTGAAATGCAGCTCCGCTCCTACGAGCAGTACTTC.

The chain couples TRBV7-9 to TRBJ2-3; 8 bases align to TRBD2. The CDR3 spans 14 residues. CDR1 is SEHNR, CDR2 FQNEAQ, per germline (reference sequence). The V and J ends lost 1 base and 13 bases, in that order; junction bases with no gene match: 10. The CDR3, as DNA: TGTGCCAGCAGCTTAGATCCCAGCGGGAGCCCCAAGTATTTT. It translates to CASSLDPSGSPKYF.